This record looks at one TCR beta chain sequence and its context. The record originates from a study of shared T cell receptors in the human thymus. Profiling relied on immunoSEQ multiplex PCR, and the TCRdb table lists in-frame clones only, not all of them. The profile shows 720,000 or so clones, 75% to 90% of them singletons. Germline CDR1 MDHEN, CDR2 SYDVKM. V shed 2 bases, J shed 4 bases, and the junction held 13 bases outside the gene matches. This CDR3 has 18 amino acids. This sample also belongs to another study, concerning human thymus T cells. From that report: From resections taken during corrective heart surgery, the thymus tissue was obtained. Thymic and blood repertoires seemed to show skewed V and J gene use.

The J gene is TRBJ1-3, the V gene TRBV28, with TRBD1 matching 8 bases. Sequenced material: thymocytes. This clonotype was sampled from a girl less than two years old with a congenital heart defect. CDR3 DNA: TGTGCCAGCAGTTTAGGGACCATTACAGGGGGAAGAGGAAACACCATATATTTT. This translates into CASSLGTITGGRGNTIYF.